The 4 T cell receptor beta chains reported below all come from one sample, sequenced in a study of T cells in Graves' hyperthyroidism and ophthalmopathy. There were TCR beta CDR3 regions amplified from RNA transcripts. First-round RT-PCR with HTBI primers amplified the TCR CDR3 region. In TCRdb, the multiplex PCR reads were re-called with MiXCR into one record per CDR3 protein. The sample shows about half a million distinct CDR3 sequences, 15% to 20% of them seen only once. The material sequenced was blood. Receptor source: a woman aged 25 to 45 with Graves' ophthalmopathy.

Points on this clonotype: Its ends do not fully match the called genes, so a read error is possible. The genes are TRBV5-4 and TRBJ1-5; 9 bases agree with TRBD1. CDR3 length: 15 residues. Germline V gives CDR1 SGHNT, CDR2 YYREEE (reference sequence). The CDR3 region has the DNA TGTGCCAGCAGCTCCTCGGGACAGGGCAACCAGCCCCAGCATTTT. Encoded protein: CASSSSGQGNQPQHF.

V and J are TRBV7-9 and TRBJ2-5, with no clear D. Trimming stripped 2 bases from V and 5 bases from J, with 9 bases between. The CDR3 loop spans 13 amino acids. CDR1 SEHNR and CDR2 FQNEAQ come from the germline V gene (reference sequence). CDR3 DNA: TGTGCCAGCAGCTTACCTAACGGGGAGACCCAGTACTTC. Protein sequence: CASSLPNGETQYF.

The chain combines TRBV6-2 or TRBV6-3 with TRBJ2-1; either TRBD1 or TRBD2 may supply D (5 bases each). Germline V gives CDR1 MNHEY, CDR2 SVGEGT. Trimming removed 10 bases at V and 5 bases at J, with 15 bases between. CDR3 length: 13 residues. In DNA form, the CDR3 reads TGTGCCACTAAGGATGGGGGTCACAATGAGCAGTTCTTC. Translation gives CATKDGGHNEQFF.

This clonotype was found a few times. CDR3 coding DNA: TGTGCCAGCAGTTCTCAACCCTACGGGACTAGCGGGAAGAGCTCCTACAATGAGCAGTTCTTC. Translated: CASSSQPYGTSGKSSYNEQFF. J is TRBJ2-1 and V is TRBV28, with 13 bases lining up with TRBD2. Germline V gene sequence: CDR1 MDHEN, CDR2 SYDVKM. This CDR3 is 21 amino acids long. Losses at the gene ends were 4 bases for V and 0 bases for J; bases not matched to a gene: 15.